The 10 T cell receptor beta chains below come from one sample, sequenced in a study of human T cells and chemical hapten exposure. Time point described: pre-sensitization, week 0. The treatment here: therapeutic diphenylcyclopropenone sensitization with weekly scalp DPC. From the RACE reads, TCRdb called clonotypes with MiXCR, one entry per CDR3 protein. The table shows around 62,000 distinct CDR3 sequences, with roughly 6.7% occurring only once. This material consisted of whole blood, taken in connection with sensitization to the hapten diphenylcyclopropenone (DPC). The receptors come from a woman aged 25 to 39 with alopecia areata. Some clones in this sample may be carry-over from other donors' samples.

This clonotype was observed many times. The gene calls are TRBV3-1 and TRBJ2-7; no clear D. CDR1 is LGHDT, CDR2 YNNKEL, per germline (reference sequence). The CDR3 extends over 14 amino acids. V was trimmed by 1 base and J by 0 bases, leaving 7 bases between them. The CDR3 DNA follows: TGTGCCAGCAGCCAAGGAGCAAGCTCCTACGAGCAGTACTTC. As protein: CASSQGASSYEQYF.

The genes are TRBV6-2 or TRBV6-3 and TRBJ1-6; D not certain. The CDR3 has 14 residues. From germline, CDR1 is MNHEY and CDR2 SVGEGT. Trimming took 7 bases from V and 5 from J, leaving 12 bases between them. CDR3 protein: CASTQGAHNSPLHF. The DNA of the CDR3 is TGTGCCAGCACTCAAGGTGCACATAATTCACCCCTCCACTTT.

In this sample, this clonotype is medium-sized. The chain carries TRBV20-1 and TRBJ2-7; D remains unclear. Germline CDR1 is DFQATT and CDR2 is SNEGSKA (reference sequence). Trimming took off 6 bases at V and 0 bases at J, with 9 bases between the two ends. The length of the CDR3 is 12 residues. In DNA form, the CDR3 reads TGCAGTGCCACGCAGGACTCCTACGAGCAGTACTTC. Its translation is CSATQDSYEQYF.

This clonotype was detected ten times or more. This sequence joins TRBV20-1 and TRBJ2-3, with 8 bases that match TRBD2. The CDR3 contains 14 residues. The V gene's germline CDR1 is DFQATT and CDR2 SNEGSKA (reference sequence). V shed 6 bases and J 1 base; nucleotides not matched to a gene: 6. The CDR3 nucleotides read TGCAGTGCCCGGGGGGGGGCTCGCACAGATACGCAGTATTTT. The encoded protein is CSARGGARTDTQYF.

This clonotype showed up many times. This chain uses TRBV2 with TRBJ2-2; D is possibly TRBD1 (6 bases). The germline V and J ends were trimmed by 7 bases and 3 bases, with 6 bases remaining between them. Germline CDR1 SNHLY, CDR2 FYNNEI. This CDR3 region has 12 residues. The CDR3 sequence: CASNRDTGELFF. The CDR3 bases are TGTGCCAGCAACAGGGACACCGGGGAGCTGTTTTTT.

In regard to this clonotype: A much bigger clone sits one base away, suggesting this may be a read error. This chain's CDR3 is CVWRRPGPTDTQYF. CDR3 nucleotide sequence: TGTGTCTGGAGGAGGCCAGGACCCACAGATACGCAGTATTTT. This rearrangement joins TRBV30 to TRBJ2-3; TRBD2 is a possible D gene (5 bases). The CDR3 totals 14 residues. CDR1 is GTSNPN and CDR2 is SVGIG in the germline V gene (reference sequence).

This clonotype was seen only a few times. The CDR3 is CASSTVYNEQFF. In DNA form, the CDR3 reads TGTGCCAGCAGCACTGTCTACAATGAGCAGTTCTTC. This chain uses TRBV7-9 with TRBJ2-1; D is unresolved. Per germline, CDR1 SEHNR and CDR2 FQNEAQ (reference sequence). The CDR3 length is 12 residues. V dropped 5 bases and J dropped 3 bases, with 5 bases sitting between them.

This clonotype was found a few times. J is TRBJ1-2 and V is TRBV2, with TRBD1 matching over 7 bases. This CDR3 is built from 13 residues. V shed 1 base and J 5 bases; nucleotides not matched to a gene: 1. CDR1 and CDR2 from the germline V gene are SNHLY and FYNNEI. The CDR3 bases are TGTGCCAGCAGTGAAGGACAGGGATATGGCTACACCTTC. Protein product: CASSEGQGYGYTF.

The rearrangement joins TRBV6-6 to TRBJ1-2; D is possibly TRBD1 (5 bases). CDR1 MNHNY and CDR2 SVGAGI come from the germline V gene (reference sequence). This CDR3 spans 14 amino acids. Trimming stripped 5 bases from V and 0 bases from J, with 10 bases between. In DNA, the CDR3 is TGTGCCAGCAGTCGGGACGGAACTAACTATGGCTACACCTTC. Its translation: CASSRDGTNYGYTF.

This clonotype appeared many times. V gene TRBV6-1 combines with J gene TRBJ2-6; 10 nucleotides align to TRBD1. The CDR3 consists of 17 residues. Germline assignment: CDR1 MNHNS and CDR2 SASEGT. Germline trimming cut 5 bases from V and 2 bases from J; bases unmatched to any gene: 6. The CDR3 region has the DNA TGTGCCAGCAGTCGGACAGGGGGTGACGCTGGGGCCAACGTCCTGACTTTC. Amino acid sequence: CASSRTGGDAGANVLTF.